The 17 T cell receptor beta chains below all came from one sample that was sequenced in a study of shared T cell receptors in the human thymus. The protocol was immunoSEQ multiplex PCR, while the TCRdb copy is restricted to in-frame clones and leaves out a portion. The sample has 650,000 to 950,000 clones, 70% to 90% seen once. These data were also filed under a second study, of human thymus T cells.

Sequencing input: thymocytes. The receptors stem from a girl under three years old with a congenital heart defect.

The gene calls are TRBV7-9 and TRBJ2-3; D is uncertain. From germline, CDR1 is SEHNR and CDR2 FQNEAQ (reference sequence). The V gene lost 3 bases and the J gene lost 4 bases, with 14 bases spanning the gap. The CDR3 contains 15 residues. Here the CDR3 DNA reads TGTGCCAGCAGCTTGAGAACACCCAGGCCAGATACGCAGTATTTT. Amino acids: CASSLRTPRPDTQYF.

CDR3 protein: CASSEGNTGVGEKLFF. CDR3 sequence (DNA): TGTGCCAGCAGTGAAGGAAACACAGGGGTTGGTGAAAAACTGTTTTTT. The chain is built from TRBV6-1 and TRBJ1-4; 7 nucleotides line up with TRBD1. V lost 1 base to trimming and J lost 7 bases; unmatched junction nucleotides: 9. The CDR3 loop spans 16 amino acids. Per the germline V gene, CDR1 is MNHNS and CDR2 is SASEGT.

The DNA for the CDR3 is TGTGCCATCAGTGAACAGGGACCACCCCTCCACTTT. It is translated as CAISEQGPPLHF. The chain uses TRBV10-3 and TRBJ1-6, with D tentatively TRBD1 (6 bases). The CDR3 has 12 amino acids. The V end lost 3 bases, the J end lost 11 bases, and 8 bases lay between the germline ends. Per germline, CDR1 ENHRY and CDR2 SYGVKD.

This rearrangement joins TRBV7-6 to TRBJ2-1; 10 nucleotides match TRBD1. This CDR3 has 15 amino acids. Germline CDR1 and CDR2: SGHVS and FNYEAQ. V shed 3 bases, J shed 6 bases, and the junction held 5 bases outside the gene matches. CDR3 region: CASSLGTGAFNEQFF. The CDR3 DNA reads TGTGCCAGCAGCTTGGGGACAGGGGCCTTCAATGAGCAGTTCTTC.

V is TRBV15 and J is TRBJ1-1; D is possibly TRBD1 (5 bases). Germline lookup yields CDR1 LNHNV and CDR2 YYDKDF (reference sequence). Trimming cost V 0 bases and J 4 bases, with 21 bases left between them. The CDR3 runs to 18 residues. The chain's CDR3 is CATSRDARRGPRGTEAFF. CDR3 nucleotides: TGTGCCACCAGCAGAGATGCTCGCCGGGGCCCGCGGGGCACTGAAGCTTTCTTT.

CDR3 coding DNA: TGTGCCAGCAGTTTATCCACAGTTCGGGGTCGGGATGAGCAGTTCTTC. This codes for CASSLSTVRGRDEQFF. The chain carries TRBV27 and TRBJ2-1; D is perhaps TRBD2 (5 bases). The V gene's germline CDR1 is MNHEY and CDR2 SMNVEV (reference sequence). The CDR3 extends over 16 amino acids. With 0 bases removed from V and 8 bases from J, the gap between germline ends came to 17 bases.

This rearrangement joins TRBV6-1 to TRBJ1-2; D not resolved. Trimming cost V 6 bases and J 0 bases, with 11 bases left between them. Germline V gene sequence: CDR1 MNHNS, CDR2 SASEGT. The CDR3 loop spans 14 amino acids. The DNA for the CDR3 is TGTGCCAGCAGGGGCCTTCCCCCTAACTATGGCTACACCTTC. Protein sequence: CASRGLPPNYGYTF.

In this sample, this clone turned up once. The CDR3 loop reads CASGDRVSSGELFF. CDR3 coding DNA: TGTGCCAGCGGGGACAGGGTGTCATCCGGGGAGCTGTTTTTT. V and J are TRBV7-2 and TRBJ2-2, with 9 bases fitting TRBD1. V gave up 8 bases and J gave up 6 bases; unmatched junction bases: 7. Germline V lookup: CDR1 SGHTA, CDR2 FQGNSA. This CDR3 has 14 residues.

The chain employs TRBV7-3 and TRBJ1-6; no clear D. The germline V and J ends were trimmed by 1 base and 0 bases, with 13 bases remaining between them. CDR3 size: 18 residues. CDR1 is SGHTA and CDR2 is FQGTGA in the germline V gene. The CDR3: CASSLMPAFSSYNSPLHF. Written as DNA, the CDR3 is TGTGCCAGCAGCTTAATGCCCGCATTTAGCTCCTATAATTCACCCCTCCACTTT. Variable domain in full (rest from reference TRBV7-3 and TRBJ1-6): GAGVSQTPSNKVTEKGKYVELRCDPISGHTALYWYRQSLGQGPEFLIYFQGTGAADDSGLPNDRFFAVRPEGSVSTLKIQRTERGDSAVYLCASSLMPAFSSYNSPLHFGNGTRLTVT.

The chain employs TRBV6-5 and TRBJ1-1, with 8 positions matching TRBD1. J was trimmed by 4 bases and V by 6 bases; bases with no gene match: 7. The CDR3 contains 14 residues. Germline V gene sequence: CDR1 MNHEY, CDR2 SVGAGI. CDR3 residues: CASSRRGRVTEAFF. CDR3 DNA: TGTGCCAGCAGCCGCAGGGGGCGCGTCACTGAAGCTTTCTTT.

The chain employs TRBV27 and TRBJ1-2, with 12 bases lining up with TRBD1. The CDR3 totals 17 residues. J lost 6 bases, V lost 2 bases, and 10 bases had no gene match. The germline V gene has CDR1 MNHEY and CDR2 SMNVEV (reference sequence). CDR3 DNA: TGTGCCAGCAGTTTAGGGACAGGGGGCGTCGGGCGGCATGGCTACACCTTC. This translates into CASSLGTGGVGRHGYTF.

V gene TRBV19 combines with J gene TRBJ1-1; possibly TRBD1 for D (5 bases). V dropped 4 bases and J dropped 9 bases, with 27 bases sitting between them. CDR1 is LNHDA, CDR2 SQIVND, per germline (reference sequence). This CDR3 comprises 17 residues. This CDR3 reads CASSSGRFGGGLEKAFF. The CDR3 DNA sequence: TGTGCCAGTAGTAGTGGGCGTTTTGGGGGAGGTTTGGAAAAAGCTTTCTTT.

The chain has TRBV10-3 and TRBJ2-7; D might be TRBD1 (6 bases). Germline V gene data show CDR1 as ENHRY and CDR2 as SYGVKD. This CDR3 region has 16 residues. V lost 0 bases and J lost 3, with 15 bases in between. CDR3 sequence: CAISESTGYYFYEQYF. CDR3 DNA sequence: TGTGCCATCAGTGAGTCTACAGGGTATTATTTCTACGAGCAGTACTTC.

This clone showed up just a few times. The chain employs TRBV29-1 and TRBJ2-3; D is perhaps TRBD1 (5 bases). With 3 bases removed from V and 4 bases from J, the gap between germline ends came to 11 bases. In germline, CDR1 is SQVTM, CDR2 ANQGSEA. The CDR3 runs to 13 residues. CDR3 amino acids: CSVEAQGADTQYF. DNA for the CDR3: TGCAGCGTTGAGGCGCAGGGTGCAGATACGCAGTATTTT.

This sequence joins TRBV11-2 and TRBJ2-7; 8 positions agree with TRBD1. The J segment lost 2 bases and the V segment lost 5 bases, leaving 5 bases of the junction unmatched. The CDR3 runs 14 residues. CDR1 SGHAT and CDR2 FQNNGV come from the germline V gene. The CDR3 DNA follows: TGTGCCAGCAGCGACAGGGGATTCACCTACGAGCAGTACTTC. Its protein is CASSDRGFTYEQYF.

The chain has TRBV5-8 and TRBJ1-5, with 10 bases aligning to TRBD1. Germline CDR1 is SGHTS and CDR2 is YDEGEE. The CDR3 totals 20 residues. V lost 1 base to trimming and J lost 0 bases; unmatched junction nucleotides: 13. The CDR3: CASSLTPRDRGRHSNQPQHF. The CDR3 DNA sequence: TGTGCCAGCAGCTTGACACCGCGGGACAGGGGAAGACATAGCAATCAGCCCCAGCATTTT.

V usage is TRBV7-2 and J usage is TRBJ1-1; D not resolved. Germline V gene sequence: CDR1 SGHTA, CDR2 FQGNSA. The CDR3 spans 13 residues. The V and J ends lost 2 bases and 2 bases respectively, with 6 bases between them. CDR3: CASSLSGNTEAFF. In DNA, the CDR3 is TGTGCCAGCAGCTTAAGCGGAAACACTGAAGCTTTCTTT.